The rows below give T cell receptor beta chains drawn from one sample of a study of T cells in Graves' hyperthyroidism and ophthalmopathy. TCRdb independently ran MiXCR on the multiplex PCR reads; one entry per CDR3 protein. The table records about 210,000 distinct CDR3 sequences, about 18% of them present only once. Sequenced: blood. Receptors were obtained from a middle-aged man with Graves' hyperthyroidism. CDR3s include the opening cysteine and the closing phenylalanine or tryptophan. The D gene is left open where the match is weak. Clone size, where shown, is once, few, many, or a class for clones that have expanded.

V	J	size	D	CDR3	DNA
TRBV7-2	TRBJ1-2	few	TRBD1	CASSLWDSYGYTF	TGTGCCAGCAGCTTATGGGACAGCTATGGCTACACCTTC
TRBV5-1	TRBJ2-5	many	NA	CASSPDAQETQYF	TGCGCCAGCAGCCCGGACGCCCAAGAGACCCAGTACTTC
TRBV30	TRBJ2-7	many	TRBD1	CAWSGTGGAYEQYF	TGTGCCTGGAGCGGGACAGGGGGCGCTTACGAGCAGTACTTC
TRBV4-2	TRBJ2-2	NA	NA	CASSQDPFTGELFF	TGTGCCAGCAGCCAAGATCCGTTCACCGGGGAGCTGTTTTTT
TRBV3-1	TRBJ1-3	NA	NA	CASSPQVNSGNTIYF	TGTGCCAGCAGCCCACAGGTTAACTCTGGAAACACCATATATTTT
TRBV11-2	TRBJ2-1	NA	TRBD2	CASSLVGRGANNEQFF	TGTGCCAGCAGCTTAGTTGGGCGGGGGGCGAACAATGAGCAGTTCTTC
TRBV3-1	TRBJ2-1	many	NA	CASSPLRGPSSYNEQFF	TGTGCCAGCAGCCCTCTTCGAGGACCCAGCTCCTACAATGAGCAGTTCTTC
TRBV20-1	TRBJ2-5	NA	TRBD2	CSARRGGSETQYF	TGCAGTGCTAGGCGGGGGGGCTCCGAGACCCAGTACTTC
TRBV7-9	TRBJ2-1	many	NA	CASSIRGSSYNEQFF	TGTGCCAGCAGCATACGGGGAAGCTCCTACAATGAGCAGTTCTTC
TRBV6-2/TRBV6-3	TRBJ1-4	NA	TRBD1	CASTGTVTTTNEKLFF	TGTGCCAGCACCGGGACAGTTACAACAACTAATGAAAAACTGTTTTTT
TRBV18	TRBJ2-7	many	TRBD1	CASSPGQGVNEQYF	TGTGCCAGCTCCCCTGGACAGGGTGTGAACGAGCAGTACTTC
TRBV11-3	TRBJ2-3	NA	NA	CASSLGDPRTQYF	TGTGCCAGCAGCTTAGGGGACCCCCGGACGCAGTATTTT
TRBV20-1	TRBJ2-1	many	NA	CSASIMYNEQFF	TGCAGTGCGTCAATCATGTACAATGAGCAATTCTTC
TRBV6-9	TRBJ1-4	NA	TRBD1	CASSYRGRREKLFF	TGTGCCAGCAGTTACAGGGGGCGGCGAGAAAAACTGTTTTTT
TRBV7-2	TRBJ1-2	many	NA	CASSSRGAHYGYTF	TGTGCCAGCAGCTCTCGGGGGGCCCACTATGGCTACACCTTC
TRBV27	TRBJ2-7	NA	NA	CASSLALASSYEQYF	TGTGCCAGCAGTTTAGCTCTGGCGAGCTCCTACGAGCAGTACTTC
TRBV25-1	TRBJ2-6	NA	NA	CASSRGGGANVLTF	TGTGCCAGCAGCAGGGGCGGTGGGGCCAACGTCCTGACTTTC
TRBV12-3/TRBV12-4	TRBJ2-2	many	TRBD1	CASSQGQAFVPGELFF	TGTGCCAGCAGTCAAGGACAGGCGTTTGTGCCCGGGGAGCTGTTTTTT
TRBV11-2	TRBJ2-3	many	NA	CASSLAGHSTDTQYF	TGTGCCAGCAGCTTGGCGGGACACAGCACAGATACGCAGTATTTT
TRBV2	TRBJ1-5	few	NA	CASSELGYSNQPQHF	TGTGCCAGCAGTGAGCTGGGGTATAGCAATCAGCCCCAGCATTTT
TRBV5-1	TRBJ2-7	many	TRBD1	CASSSRDRGKHEQYF	TGCGCCAGCAGTTCCCGCGACAGGGGCAAGCACGAGCAGTACTTC
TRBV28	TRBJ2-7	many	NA	CASTPHRGAGYEQYF	TGTGCCAGCACCCCCCATCGGGGGGCGGGATACGAGCAGTACTTC
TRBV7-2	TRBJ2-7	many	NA	CASSLGPGYYEQYF	TGTGCCAGCAGCTTAGGTCCGGGATACTACGAGCAGTACTTC
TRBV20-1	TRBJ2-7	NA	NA	CSARVTGRPYEQYF	TGCAGTGCTAGGGTCACAGGGAGACCCTACGAGCAGTACTTC
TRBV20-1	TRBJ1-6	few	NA	CSATVGPYNSPLHF	TGCAGTGCTACGGTGGGCCCCTATAATTCACCCCTCCACTTT
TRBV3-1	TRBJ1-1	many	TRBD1	CASSDTHRGEAFF	TGTGCCAGCAGCGATACTCACAGGGGGGAAGCTTTCTTT
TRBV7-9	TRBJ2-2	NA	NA	CASSLWGSNTGELFF	TGTGCCAGCAGCCTGTGGGGGTCGAACACCGGGGAGCTGTTTTTT
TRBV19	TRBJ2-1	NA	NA	CASSNGNEQFF	TGTGCCAGTAGTAATGGAAATGAGCAGTTCTTC
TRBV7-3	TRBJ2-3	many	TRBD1	CASSLRRTGTSTDTQYF	TGTGCCAGCAGCTTAAGGCGGACAGGAACTAGCACAGATACGCAGTATTTT
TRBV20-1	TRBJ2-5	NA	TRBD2	CSARSLAGAKTQYF	TGCAGTGCTAGGAGCCTAGCGGGGGCAAAGACCCAGTACTTC
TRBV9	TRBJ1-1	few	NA	CASSVSAMNTEAFF	TGTGCCAGCAGCGTTTCGGCAATGAACACTGAAGCTTTCTTT
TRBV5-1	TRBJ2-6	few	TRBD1	CASSLGGQTSGANVLTF	TGCGCCAGCAGCTTGGGGGGACAGACCTCTGGGGCCAACGTCCTGACTTTC
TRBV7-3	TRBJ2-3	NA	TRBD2	CASSLASGRVLDTQYF	TGTGCCAGCAGCTTAGCGAGCGGGAGAGTTTTGGATACGCAGTATTTT
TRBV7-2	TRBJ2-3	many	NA	CASSLAGVQDTQYF	TGTGCCAGCAGCTTAGCGGGGGTCCAGGATACGCAGTATTTT
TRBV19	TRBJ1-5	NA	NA	CASTPQIRVGQPQHF	TGTGCCAGTACCCCACAGATCCGGGTTGGACAGCCCCAGCATTTT
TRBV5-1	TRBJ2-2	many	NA	CASSLAFGTGELFF	TGCGCCAGCAGCTTGGCGTTCGGCACCGGGGAGCTGTTTTTT
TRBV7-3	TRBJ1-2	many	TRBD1	CASSLGQGGSYGYTF	TGTGCCAGCAGCTTAGGACAGGGGGGCTCCTATGGCTACACCTTC
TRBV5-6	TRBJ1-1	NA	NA	CASSLGGPGTWYTEAFF	TGTGCCAGCAGCTTGGGGGGCCCGGGAACCTGGTACACTGAAGCTTTCTTT
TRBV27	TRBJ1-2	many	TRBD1	CASSFGTEAYYGYTF	TGTGCCAGCAGTTTTGGGACAGAAGCCTACTATGGCTACACCTTC
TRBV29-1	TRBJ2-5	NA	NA	CSVEDRSTSRETQYF	TGCAGCGTTGAAGATCGTTCTACTAGCAGGGAGACCCAGTACTTC
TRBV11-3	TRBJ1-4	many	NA	CASSLTPDSNEKLFF	TGTGCCAGCAGCCTTACCCCGGACAGTAATGAAAAACTGTTTTTT
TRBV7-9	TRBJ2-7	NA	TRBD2	CASSSGLAGAYEQYF	TGTGCCAGCAGCTCAGGACTAGCGGGAGCCTACGAGCAGTACTTC
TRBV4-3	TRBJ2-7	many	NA	CASSQVQGYEQYF	TGCGCCAGCAGCCAAGTACAGGGCTACGAGCAGTACTTC
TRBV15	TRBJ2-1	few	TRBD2	CATSRWGGTYNEQFF	TGTGCCACCAGCAGATGGGGGGGGACTTACAATGAGCAGTTCTTC
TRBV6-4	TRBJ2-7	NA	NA	CASSGAASYEQYF	TGTGCCAGCAGTGGGGCTGCATCCTACGAGCAGTACTTC
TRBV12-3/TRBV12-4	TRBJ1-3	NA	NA	CASSLRRGGNTIYF	TGTGCCAGCAGTTTACGCAGGGGAGGAAACACCATATATTTT
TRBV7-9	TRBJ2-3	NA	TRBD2	CASTLGLAGGQDTQYF	TGTGCCAGCACCCTCGGACTAGCGGGGGGGCAAGATACGCAGTATTTT
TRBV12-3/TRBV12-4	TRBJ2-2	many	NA	CASSYQGNTGELFF	TGTGCCAGCAGTTATCAGGGGAACACCGGGGAGCTGTTTTTT
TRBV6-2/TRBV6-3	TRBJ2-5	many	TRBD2	CASRGGGGPHQETQYF	TGTGCCAGCCGAGGTGGCGGGGGGCCCCACCAAGAGACCCAGTACTTC
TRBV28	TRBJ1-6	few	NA	CASTILAINSPLHF	TGTGCCAGCACCATTCTGGCCATTAATTCACCCCTCCACTTT
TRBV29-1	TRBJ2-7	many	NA	CSVGVRGYEQYF	TGCAGCGTTGGTGTCAGAGGATACGAGCAGTACTTC
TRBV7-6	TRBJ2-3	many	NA	CASSLVAGQADTQYF	TGTGCCAGCAGCTTAGTGGCAGGTCAGGCAGATACGCAGTATTTT
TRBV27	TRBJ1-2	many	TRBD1	CASSLWGTGNGYTF	TGTGCCAGCAGTTTATGGGGGACAGGAAATGGCTACACCTTC
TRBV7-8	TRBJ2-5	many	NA	CASSRDPGGQETQYF	TGTGCCAGCAGCCGGGACCCAGGGGGGCAAGAGACCCAGTACTTC
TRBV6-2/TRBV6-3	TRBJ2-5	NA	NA	CASSSTGGEAGLQETQYF	TGTGCCAGCAGTTCCACCGGGGGCGAGGCGGGGCTTCAAGAGACCCAGTACTTC